This T cell receptor (beta chain) was recorded in a study of CD8 T cells in ankylosing spondylitis. Notes on the study in general: For ankylosing spondylitis blood, a TCR beta motif of 7 or 8 highly homologous variants appeared characteristic. Relatively rare in peripheral blood, disease-linked clones were also CD8+. It was reported that disease-linked clones were significantly enriched in matched ankylosing spondylitis synovial fluid.

This CDR3 is built from 16 residues. Unmatched junction bases numbered 8, after V lost 5 bases and J lost 3 bases. The germline V gene encodes CDR1 SGHRS and CDR2 YFSETQ. As regards this clonotype: Its cognate antigen is unknown.

For TCR beta, libraries came from quantitative 5'-RACE with molecular barcodes. TCRdb used MiXCR to reprocess the 5' RACE reads, holding one entry per CDR3 protein. The table includes roughly 470,000 distinct CDR3 sequences, about 24% detected once. Sequenced material: blood, either unsorted or a sorted T cell fraction (not recorded which). The TCR was taken from a male donor with ankylosing spondylitis. The chain recombines TRBV5-1 with TRBJ2-7; 13 positions agree with TRBD2. This chain's CDR3 is CASRPGTSGIIYEQYF. The CDR3 DNA sequence: TGCGCCAGCAGACCCGGGACTAGCGGGATAATCTACGAGCAGTACTTC.